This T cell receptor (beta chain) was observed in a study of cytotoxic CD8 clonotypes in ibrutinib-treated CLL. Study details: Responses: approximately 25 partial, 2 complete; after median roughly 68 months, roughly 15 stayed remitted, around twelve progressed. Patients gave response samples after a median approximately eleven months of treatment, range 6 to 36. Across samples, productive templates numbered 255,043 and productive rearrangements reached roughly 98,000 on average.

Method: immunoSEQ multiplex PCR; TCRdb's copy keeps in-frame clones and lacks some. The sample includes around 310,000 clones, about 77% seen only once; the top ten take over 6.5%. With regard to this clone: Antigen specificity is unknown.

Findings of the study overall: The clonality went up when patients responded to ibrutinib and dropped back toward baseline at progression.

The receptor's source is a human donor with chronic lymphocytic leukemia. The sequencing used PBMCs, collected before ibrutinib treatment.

This chain's CDR3 is CASSLSGAIYNEQFF. The CDR3 nucleotides are TGTGCCAGCAGCCTTAGCGGGGCCATTTACAATGAGCAGTTCTTC. The chain joins TRBV7-2 to TRBJ2-1, with TRBD2 matching over 8 bases. Germline V lookup: CDR1 SGHTA, CDR2 FQGNSA. Unmatched junction bases numbered 7, after V lost 5 bases and J lost 4 bases. This CDR3 contains 15 residues.